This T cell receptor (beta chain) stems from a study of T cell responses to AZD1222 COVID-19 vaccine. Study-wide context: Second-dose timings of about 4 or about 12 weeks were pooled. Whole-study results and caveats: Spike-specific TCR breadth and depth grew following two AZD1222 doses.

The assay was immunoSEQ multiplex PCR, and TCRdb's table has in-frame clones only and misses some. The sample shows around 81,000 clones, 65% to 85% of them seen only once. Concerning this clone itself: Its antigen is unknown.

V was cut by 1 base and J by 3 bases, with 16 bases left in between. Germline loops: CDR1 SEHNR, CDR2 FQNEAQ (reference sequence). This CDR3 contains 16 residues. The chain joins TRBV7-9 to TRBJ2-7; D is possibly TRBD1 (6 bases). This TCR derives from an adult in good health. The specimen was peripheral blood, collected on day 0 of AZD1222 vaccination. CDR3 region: CASSLGWGRAGYEQYF. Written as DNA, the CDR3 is TGTGCCAGCAGCTTAGGGTGGGGGCGAGCCGGCTACGAGCAGTACTTC.